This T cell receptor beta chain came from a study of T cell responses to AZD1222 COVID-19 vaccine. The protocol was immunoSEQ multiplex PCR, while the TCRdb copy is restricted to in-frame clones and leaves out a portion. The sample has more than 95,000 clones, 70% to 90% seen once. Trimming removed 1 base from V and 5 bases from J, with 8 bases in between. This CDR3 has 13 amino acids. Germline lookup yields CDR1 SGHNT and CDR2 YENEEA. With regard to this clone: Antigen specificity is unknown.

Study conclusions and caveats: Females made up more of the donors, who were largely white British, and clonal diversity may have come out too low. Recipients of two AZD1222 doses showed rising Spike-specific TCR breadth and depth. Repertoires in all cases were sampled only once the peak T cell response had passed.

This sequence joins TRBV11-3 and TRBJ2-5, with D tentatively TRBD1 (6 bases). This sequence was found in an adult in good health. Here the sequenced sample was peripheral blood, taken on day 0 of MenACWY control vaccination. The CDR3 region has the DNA TGTGCCAGCAGCTTAGCAGGGGTGGAGACCCAGTACTTC. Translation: CASSLAGVETQYF.